One T cell receptor (beta chain) is described in this entry. TCRdb keeps only in-frame clones here, not all; method: immunoSEQ multiplex PCR. Of 200,000 to 250,000 clones in the sample, approximately 82% were seen once. These data originate in a study of blood T cell repertoires in COVID-19. Study-level information: The origin of the acute and convalescent COVID-19 samples was the United States, Italy and Spain. T cells, B-cell-depleted T cells, or PBMCs provided the cDNA or gDNA that served as material.

Unmatched junction bases numbered 6, after V lost 6 bases and J lost 3 bases. Germline V gene lookup returns CDR1 LNHDA and CDR2 SQIVND (reference sequence). The CDR3 length is 14 residues. The sequence derives from a middle-aged man who had recovered from COVID-19. The sample consisted of PBMCs or T cells enriched from blood (not recorded which). The rearrangement uses TRBV19 and TRBJ1-1; the match to TRBD1 covers 8 bases. The CDR3 bases are TGTGCCAGTAGATGGACAGGGAAGGACACTGAAGCTTTCTTT. Its protein product is CASRWTGKDTEAFF.